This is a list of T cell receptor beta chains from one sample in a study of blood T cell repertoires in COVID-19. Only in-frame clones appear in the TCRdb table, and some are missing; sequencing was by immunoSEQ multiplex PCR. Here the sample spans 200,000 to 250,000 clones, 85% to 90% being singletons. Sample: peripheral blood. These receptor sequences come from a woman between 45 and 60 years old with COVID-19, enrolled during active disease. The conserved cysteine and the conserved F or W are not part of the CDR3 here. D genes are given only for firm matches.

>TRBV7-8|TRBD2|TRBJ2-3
ASSSTPPGRGEDTQY
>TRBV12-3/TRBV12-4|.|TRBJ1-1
ASSLDTEAF
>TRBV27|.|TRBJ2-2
ASSYPNTGELF
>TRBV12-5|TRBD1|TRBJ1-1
ASGLVLGQGARNTEAF
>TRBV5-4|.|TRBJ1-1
ASSLERGRNTEAF
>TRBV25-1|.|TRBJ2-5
ASSPLLPTDQETQY
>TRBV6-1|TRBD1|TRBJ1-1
ASSEAGWGQRGTEAF
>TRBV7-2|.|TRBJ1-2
ASSPGRAGYT
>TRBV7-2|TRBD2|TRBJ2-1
ASSFDRLAGEQF
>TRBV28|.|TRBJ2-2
ASSLRLWMGSGELF
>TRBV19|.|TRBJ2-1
ASSVVRGQIYNEQF
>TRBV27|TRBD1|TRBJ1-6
ASSAGQVYSPLH
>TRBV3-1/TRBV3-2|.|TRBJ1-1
ASSLRGRGREAF
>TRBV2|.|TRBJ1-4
ASSEWAGLIEKLF
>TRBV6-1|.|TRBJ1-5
ASSEGGRINQPQH
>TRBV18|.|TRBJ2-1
ASSPAVVVEQF
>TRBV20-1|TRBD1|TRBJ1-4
SASRQGVSNEKLF
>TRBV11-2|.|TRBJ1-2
ASSLALKNGYT
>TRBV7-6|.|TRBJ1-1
ASSFRQDTEAF
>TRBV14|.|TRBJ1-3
ASSQRRQGRAGNTIY
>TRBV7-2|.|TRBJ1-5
ASSFPGNQPQH
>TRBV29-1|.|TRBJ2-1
SIGLYNEQF
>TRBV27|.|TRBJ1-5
ASSLSRGGPQH
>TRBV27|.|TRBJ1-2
ASSLSASEIYGYT
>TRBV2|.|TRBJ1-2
ASWGGSYGYT
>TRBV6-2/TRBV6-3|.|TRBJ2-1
ASSLRTSGINEQF
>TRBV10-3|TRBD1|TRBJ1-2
AISDGTGDGYT
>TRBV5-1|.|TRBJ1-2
ASSASEDSYGYT
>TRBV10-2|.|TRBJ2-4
ASRFGEVAKNIQY
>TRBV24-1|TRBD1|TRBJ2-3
ATSDPGTGGTDTQY
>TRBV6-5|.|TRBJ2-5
ASSTGETQY
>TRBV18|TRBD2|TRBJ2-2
ASSPSSGGLNTGELF
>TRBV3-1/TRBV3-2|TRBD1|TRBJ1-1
ASSQRAGTGQTEAF
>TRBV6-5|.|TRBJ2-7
ASSYSKRVDEQY
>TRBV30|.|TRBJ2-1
AWSYGNEQF
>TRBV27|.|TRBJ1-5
ASSLKPYSNQPQH
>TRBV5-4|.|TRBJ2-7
ASSPPGSADEQY